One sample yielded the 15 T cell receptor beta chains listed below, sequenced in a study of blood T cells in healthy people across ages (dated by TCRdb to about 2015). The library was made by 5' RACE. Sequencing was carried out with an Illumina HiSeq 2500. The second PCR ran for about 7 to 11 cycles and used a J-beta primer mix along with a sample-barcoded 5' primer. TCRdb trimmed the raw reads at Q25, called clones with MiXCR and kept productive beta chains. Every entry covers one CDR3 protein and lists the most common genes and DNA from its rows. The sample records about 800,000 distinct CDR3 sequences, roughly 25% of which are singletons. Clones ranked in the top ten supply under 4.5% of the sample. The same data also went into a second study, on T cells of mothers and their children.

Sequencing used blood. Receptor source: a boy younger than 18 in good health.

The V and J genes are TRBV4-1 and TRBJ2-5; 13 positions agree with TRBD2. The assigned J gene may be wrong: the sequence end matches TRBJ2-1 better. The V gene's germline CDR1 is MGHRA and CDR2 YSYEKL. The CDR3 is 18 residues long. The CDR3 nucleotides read TGCGCCAGCAGCCTGGGGGGGACTAGCGGGATTTTTTACAATGAGCAGTTCTTC. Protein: CASSLGGTSGIFYNEQFF.

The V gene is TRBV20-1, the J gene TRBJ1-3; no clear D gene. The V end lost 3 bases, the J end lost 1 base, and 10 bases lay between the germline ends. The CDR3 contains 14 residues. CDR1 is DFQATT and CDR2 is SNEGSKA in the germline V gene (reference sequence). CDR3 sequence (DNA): TGCAGTGCTAGTAACCCCGTATCTGGAAACACCATATATTTT. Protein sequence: CSASNPVSGNTIYF.

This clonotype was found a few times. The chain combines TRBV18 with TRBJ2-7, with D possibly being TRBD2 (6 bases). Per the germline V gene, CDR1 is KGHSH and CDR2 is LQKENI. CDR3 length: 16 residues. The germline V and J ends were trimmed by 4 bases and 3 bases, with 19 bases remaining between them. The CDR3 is CASSLSGPIEYYEQYF. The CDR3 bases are TGTGCCAGCTCACTCAGCGGGCCGATCGAATACTACGAGCAGTACTTC.

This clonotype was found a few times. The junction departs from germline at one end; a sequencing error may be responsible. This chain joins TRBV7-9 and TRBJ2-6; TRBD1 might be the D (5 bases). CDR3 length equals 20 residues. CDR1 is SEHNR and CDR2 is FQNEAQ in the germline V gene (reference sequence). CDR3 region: CASSTMGPGPPLSGANALTF. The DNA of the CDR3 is TGTGCCAGCAGCACAATGGGCCCAGGGCCTCCTCTCTCTGGGGCCAACGCCCTGACTTTC.

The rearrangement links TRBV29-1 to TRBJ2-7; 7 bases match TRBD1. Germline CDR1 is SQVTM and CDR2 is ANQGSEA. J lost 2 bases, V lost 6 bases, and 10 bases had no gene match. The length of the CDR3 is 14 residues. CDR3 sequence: CSVEGAGEAYEQYF. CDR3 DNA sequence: TGCAGCGTCGAGGGGGCTGGAGAAGCCTACGAGCAGTACTTC.

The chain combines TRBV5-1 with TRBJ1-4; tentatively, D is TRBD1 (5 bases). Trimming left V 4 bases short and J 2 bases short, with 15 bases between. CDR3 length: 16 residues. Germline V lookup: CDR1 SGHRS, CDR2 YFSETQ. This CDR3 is CASSATAFSTNEKLFF. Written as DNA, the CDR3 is TGCGCCAGCAGCGCGACAGCGTTTTCGACTAATGAAAAACTGTTTTTT.

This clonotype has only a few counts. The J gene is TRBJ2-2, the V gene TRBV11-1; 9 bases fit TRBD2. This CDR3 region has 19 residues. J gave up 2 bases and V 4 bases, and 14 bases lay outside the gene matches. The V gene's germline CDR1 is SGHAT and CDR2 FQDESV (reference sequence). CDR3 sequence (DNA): TGTGCCAGCAGCTCGAGAAAGGGTAGCGGGAGTGTTAACACCGGGGAGCTGTTTTTT. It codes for CASSSRKGSGSVNTGELFF. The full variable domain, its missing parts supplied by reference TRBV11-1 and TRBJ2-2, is EAEVAQSPRYKITEKSQAVAFWCDPISGHATLYWYRQILGQGPELLVQFQDESVVDDSQLPKDRFSAERLKGVDSTLKIQPAELGDSAMYLCASSSRKGSGSVNTGELFFGEGSRLTVL.

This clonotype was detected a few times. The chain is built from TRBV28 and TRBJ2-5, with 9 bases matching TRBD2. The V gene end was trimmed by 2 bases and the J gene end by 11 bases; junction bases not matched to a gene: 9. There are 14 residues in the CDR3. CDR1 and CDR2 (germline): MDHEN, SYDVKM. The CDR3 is CASSLLAGMGEQYF. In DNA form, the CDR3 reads TGTGCCAGCAGTTTACTAGCGGGGATGGGAGAGCAGTACTTC.

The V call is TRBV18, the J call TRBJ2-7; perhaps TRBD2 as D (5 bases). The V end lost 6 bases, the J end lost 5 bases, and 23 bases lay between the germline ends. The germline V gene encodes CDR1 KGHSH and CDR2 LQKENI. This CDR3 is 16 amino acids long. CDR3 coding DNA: TGTGCCAGCTCCCAAGGAGGATCCCTAAGAATCGACGAGCAGTACTTC. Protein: CASSQGGSLRIDEQYF.

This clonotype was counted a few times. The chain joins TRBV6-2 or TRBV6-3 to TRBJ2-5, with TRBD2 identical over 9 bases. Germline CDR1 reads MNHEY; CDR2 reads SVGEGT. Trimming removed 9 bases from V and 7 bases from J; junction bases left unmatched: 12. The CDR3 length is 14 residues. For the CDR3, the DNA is TGTGCCAGTGGTCCGGGACTAGCAGGAGCGACCCAGTACTTC. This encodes CASGPGLAGATQYF.

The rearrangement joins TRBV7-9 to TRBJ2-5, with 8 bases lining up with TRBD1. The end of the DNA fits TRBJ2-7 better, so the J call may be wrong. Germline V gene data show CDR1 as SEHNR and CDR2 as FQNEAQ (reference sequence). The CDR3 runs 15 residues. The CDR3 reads CASSFGDRGLYEQYF. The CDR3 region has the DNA TGTGCCAGCAGCTTCGGAGACAGGGGCCTCTACGAGCAGTACTTC.

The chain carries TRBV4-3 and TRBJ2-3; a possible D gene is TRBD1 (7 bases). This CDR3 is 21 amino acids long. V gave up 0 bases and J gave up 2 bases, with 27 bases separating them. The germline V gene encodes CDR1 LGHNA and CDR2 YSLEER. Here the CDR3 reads CASSQDPPDYLQGGLTDTQYF. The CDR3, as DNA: TGCGCCAGCAGCCAAGATCCCCCGGACTACCTTCAAGGGGGCCTCACAGATACGCAGTATTTT.

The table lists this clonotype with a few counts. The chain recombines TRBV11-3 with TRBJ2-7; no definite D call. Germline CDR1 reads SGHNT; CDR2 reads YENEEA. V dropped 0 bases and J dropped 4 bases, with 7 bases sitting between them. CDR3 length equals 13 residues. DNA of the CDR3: TGTGCCAGCAGCTTAGATCAGGATTACGAGCAGTACTTC. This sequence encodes CASSLDQDYEQYF.

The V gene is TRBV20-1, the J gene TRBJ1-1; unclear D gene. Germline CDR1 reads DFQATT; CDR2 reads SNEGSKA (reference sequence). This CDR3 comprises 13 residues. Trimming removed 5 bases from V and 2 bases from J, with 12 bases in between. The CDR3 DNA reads TGCAGTGCTCCTCGACCAGTAAACACTGAAGCTTTCTTT. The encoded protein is CSAPRPVNTEAFF.

CDR3 sequence: CASSQVGGITDTQYF. In DNA, the CDR3 is TGTGCCAGCAGCCAAGTCGGCGGGATAACGGATACGCAGTATTTT. The genes are TRBV3-1 and TRBJ2-3; TRBD2 might be the D (6 bases). The CDR3 is 15 residues long. Germline-derived CDR1 and CDR2 are LGHDT and YNNKEL (reference sequence). V was clipped by 1 base and J by 6 bases, with 14 bases between them.